This TCR beta chain was retrieved from a study of a mutant IDH1 vaccine in newly diagnosed glioma. Background on the study: The sex distribution of treated patients was around 60% male and about 38% female, with a mean age of 40.4 years. Therapy received beforehand was radiotherapy, temozolomide, or both, with most patients given both.

With 4 bases clipped from V and 0 bases from J, the junction kept 7 bases outside the gene matches. The CDR3 is 17 residues long. Germline CDR1 is MGHRA and CDR2 is YSYEKL. This table comes from immunoSEQ multiplex PCR, and its TCRdb copy is limited to in-frame clones, with some not included. The sample carries approximately 41,000 clones, roughly 90% recorded once. Sample time point: week 23, last vaccination. Every single dose of the vaccine, 300 ug of mutant IDH1 20-mer peptide, came with topical imiquimod. Patients carried new grade 3 or 4 IDH1-mutant astrocytomas lacking nuclear ATRX. Details on this clone: Antigen: not known.

The sequencing here drew on PBMCs, taken from a glioma patient whose treatment included an IDH1 peptide vaccine. This receptor was taken from a middle-aged man with glioma. This chain uses TRBV4-1 with TRBJ2-7, with 12 bases identical to TRBD2. CDR3 nucleotide sequence: TGCGCCAGCAGCCGAGGGGGGACTAGCGGGTTCTCCTACGAGCAGTACTTC. Amino acids: CASSRGGTSGFSYEQYF.